This TCR beta chain is drawn from a study of T-cell memory formation after mild COVID-19 (dated by TCRdb to 2020 to 2023). Concerning the study at large: TCR sequence clusters from the two donors were largely donor specific. Longitudinal TCRalpha and TCRbeta repertoire sequencing tracked T-cell clones expanding and contracting after mild COVID-19 in a couple of donors. Two young, previously healthy adult volunteers made up the cohort, one male and one female.

Ficoll-Paque density gradient centrifugation was the method used to isolate PBMCs. Measured from the cysteine to the valine, the CDR3 is 15 residues long. The kept DNA is CDR3 alone, 45 bases in frame from the first base. The germline V gene specifies MGHRA as CDR1 and YSYEKL as CDR2. V gives up 0 bases and J gives up 6 bases, and the segment between their germline ends measures 15 bases. Sequencing was carried out with an Illumina NovaSeq 6000. TCRalpha and TCRbeta cDNA libraries were built by 5'RACE with constant-segment primers, adding sample barcodes and unique molecular identifiers. RNA was extracted from every sample with Trizol reagent. Libraries were amplified in two PCR steps, with a second sample barcode and Illumina TruSeq adapters added in the second step. Sequencing of libraries was performed on an Illumina NovaSeq with 2 x 150 bp paired-end reads. Per the authors' processing: The reads were demultiplexed and collapsed into UMI-guided consensus sequences using migec v1.2.7. With mixcr v2.1.11, UMI consensuses were aligned to TRA and TRB V and J templates and assembled into clonotypes. Expanded or contracted clonotypes were those called significant by both edgeR and NoisET, with noise models trained on biological replicates. For edgeR calls, the cutoffs were a false discovery rate-adjusted p below 0.01 and a log2 fold-change threshold of 1. As an exploratory analysis of dynamics, max-normalized trajectories of the 1000 most abundant clonotypes were examined with PCA combined with hierarchical clustering. Each responding clone was given a CD4 or CD8 phenotype based on the CD4+ and CD8+ repertoires, which had been sequenced separately. TCRdb reprocessed the public reads (quality trimming at Q25 with fastp, clone calling with MiXCR) and kept in-frame beta chains. Each entry is one CDR3 protein sequence, shown with its most common DNA and genes. The V and J calls were not made by the authors but by TCRdb's processing. For this sample there are hundreds of thousands of distinct CDR3 sequences; approximately 13% appear just once. The ten largest clonotypes hold about 20% of the sample.

Only a few counts were recorded for this clonotype. Its antigen is not yet known. No much larger clone exists at a distance of one base, and base qualities are not known. General study outcomes and caveats: Only a couple of mild cases were covered in the study, and larger cohorts including severe cases with pre-infection samples were considered necessary. The second-wave clones that peaked on day 37 were not confirmed to be SARS-CoV-2 specific. Some responding clones were detected in pre-infection memory, suggesting pre-existing cross-reactive memory T cells joined the SARS-CoV-2 response. Contracting CD4+ clones were located mainly in the CM and EM memory subsets, whereas CD8+ clones were found to be enriched in EMRA. From day 15 to 85, contracting clones showed balanced CD4/CD8 phenotypes, whereas a second wave of clones that expanded from day 15 to 37 leaned towards CD4+.

The receptor was isolated from a man between 18 and 29 years old who had mild COVID-19 (a few samples of this study predate the infection). The sample titles of this study are shuffled in the database, so cell type and time point are left out; the donor was told from shared clones. Material for sequencing was PBMCs or a T cell subset sorted from them (not recorded which). This sequence uses TRBV4-1 and TRBJ2-7; the D call is possibly TRBD1 or TRBD2, each sharing 5 bases. The CDR3 region has the sequence CASSQDPAGTGEQYV. Read as DNA, the sequence is TGCGCCAGCAGCCAAGATCCGGCAGGGACCGGCGAGCAGTACGTC.